This T cell receptor beta chain was identified in a study of shared clonotypes between healthy human individuals (dated by TCRdb to the early 2020s). A note on the overall study: A couple of women and three men aged 18 to 49 years were included in the cohort. For each donor, CD4 naive and CD4 memory were each run on three plates, CD8 naive on two plates, and CD8 memory on one plate. To estimate repertoire size and how much clonotypes are shared between individuals, the study performed deep sequencing of blood TCR repertoires from five healthy adults. To increase sequencing depth and limit assay-specific biases, TCR repertoire library preparation and sequencing were carried out by different laboratories using diverse techniques. Leukapheresis yielded between about 0.9 and 10 billion PBMCs per donor.

Healthy HIV-negative adults with no recently reported acute infections or vaccinations were included as donors. Every donor was a Caucasian adult residing in Nashville, Tennessee, USA. Magnetic negative selection was used to enrich CD4+ T cells, after which naive cells were positively selected on CD45RA and the negative fraction became the memory subset. Blood was obtained by leukapheresis, after which PBMCs were separated by Ficoll-Histopaque density gradient centrifugation and cryopreserved in liquid nitrogen vapor phase. Analytical flow cytometry was used to check the purity and quantity of each magnetically sorted T cell population. Genomic DNA was isolated from every sorted fraction and measured by UV absorbance on a Nanodrop 2000c. TCR CDR3 regions were amplified from genomic DNA by multiplex PCR using the deep immunoSEQ assay. Genomic DNA extracted from each cell subset was distributed evenly over all wells of several immunoSEQ 96-well plates, and each plate served as one replicate. For sorted subsets, about 200 ng genomic DNA, equal to 30,000 to 35,000 T cell genomes, was loaded into each replicate PCR. Purified libraries were quantified with a Qubit 3.0 fluorometer, sized on a Bioanalyzer 2100, and re-quantified with the KAPA Library Quantification kit. Every immunoSEQ 96-well plate was sequenced on a separate single-read 150-cycle Illumina NextSeq 550 flow cell. Processing in the source paper ran as follows. Because the immunoSEQ output held only junctional sequences and lacked quality scores, the filtering could not match the filtering applied to full-length reads. Sequences were annotated with PyIR, a Python wrapper for IgBLAST v1.9, and V/J genes and CDR3 were assigned using IMGT germline references. Reads were filtered out if the reads had weak V/J assignments (E-value above 1e-6), no CDR3, stop codons, out-of-frame junctions, or ambiguous translated residues. A V3J clonotype was defined by an identical inferred V gene, J gene, and CDR3 amino acid sequence. The percentage overlap between two repertoires was calculated by dividing the number of shared unique clonotypes by the size of the smaller repertoire. Repertoire richness was assessed with RTK rarefaction, the Chao1 estimator, and Recon v2.1 estimates of unobserved clonotypes. For all TCRbeta clonotypes obtained by the gDNA method from a handful of donors, generation probabilities were computed with OLGA. Imported from immuneACCESS, the table was reduced by TCRdb to in-frame sequences with V and J called. These copies leave out some clones; in studies compared against another copy, an unresolved V gene accounts for under half, and the cause of the remainder is not known. The DNA was the basis for D and trimming; V, J and clone size are from that table. The sample table contains a few million clones; only one count was recorded for 90% to 95% of them. In total, the top ten clones hold 0.39% of the sample.

Remarks on this clone: Its antigen has not been determined. No base-level quality is on record; no much larger clone is a single base apart. This sample includes further DNA sequences coding for the same CDR3.

The cysteine opens and the phenylalanine closes a CDR3 of 14 amino acids. Only the CDR3 portion is preserved as DNA: 42 bases, with reading frame beginning at the first base. The germline V gene yields SQVTM for CDR1 and ANQGSEA for CDR2. Cut back by 5 bases and 4 bases, the V and J ends lie 15 bases apart. Results the study describes overall, beyond this receptor: Rarefaction of sorted-subset datasets indicated incomplete sequencing despite the large sequencing depth. Compared with non-shared clonotypes, the clonotypes found in all four sorted-subset donors had higher generation probabilities. Based on pairwise subsampling, the degree of clonotype sharing among donors was expected to be affected by sequencing depth. Sampling was limited to blood, and TCR repertoires in tissue likely differ from TCR repertoires in blood. Because the study included only a small number of donors, the genetic and exposure-history diversity represented was limited. Estimated clonotype richness was generally larger for naive than for memory subsets. When a handful of donors were compared, the shared fraction of clonotypes was around 5% for naive CD4, around 3.5% for naive CD8, about 2.4% for memory CD4, and less than 0.5% for memory CD8.

The sequence came from a man aged 18 to 30 in good health. Some clones in this sample may be carry-over from other donors' samples. Sequences were obtained from naive CD4+ T cells from PBMCs. The sample's cell subset or site label, in plain terms: CD45RA+ positively selected. Recombination connected TRBV29-1 to TRBJ1-5, with a weak D call of TRBD1 (6 bases match). The CDR3 protein is CSVSTGYGNQPQHF. The DNA sequence is as follows: TGCAGCGTTTCGACAGGATATGGAAATCAGCCCCAGCATTTT.